This is a list of T cell receptor beta chains from one sample in a study of radiation and T cells in renal cell carcinoma. Method: immunoSEQ multiplex PCR; TCRdb's copy keeps in-frame clones and lacks some. In the table there are roughly 82,000 clones, approximately 90% of which are singletons. Sequencing was performed on blood, taken from a patient whose treatment included radiotherapy and nephrectomy. The receptors come from a woman in her 70s with renal cell carcinoma. The CDR3 runs from the conserved cysteine through the conserved F or W. Fields, in order: clone size, V gene, J gene, D gene, CDR3 protein, CDR3 DNA. The D gene is left open where the match is weak. Clone size appears in some rows only: once, few, many, or a class for an expanded clone.

>NA|TRBV14|TRBJ2-5|NA
CASSQGFRETQYF
TGTGCCAGCAGCCAAGGTTTCAGAGAGACCCAGTACTTC
>NA|TRBV5-1|TRBJ2-1|TRBD2
CASSLIGLGRDEQFF
TGCGCCAGCAGCTTGATCGGGTTGGGGAGGGATGAGCAGTTCTTC
>NA|TRBV27|TRBJ1-5|TRBD1
CASSYTGTGNQPQHF
TGTGCCAGCAGTTACACCGGGACAGGCAATCAGCCCCAGCATTTT
>NA|TRBV4-3|TRBJ2-5|NA
CASSQDLGKIETQYF
TGCGCCAGCAGCCAAGATCTCGGGAAGATAGAGACCCAGTACTTC
>NA|TRBV27|TRBJ2-7|TRBD2
CASSSGGGARFREQYF
TGTGCCAGCAGTTCGGGCGGGGGGGCCCGGTTCCGCGAGCAGTACTTC
>NA|TRBV29-1|TRBJ2-4|NA
CSVVRDLGNIQYF
TGCAGCGTAGTACGGGATCTAGGGAACATTCAGTACTTC
>NA|TRBV5-1|TRBJ2-1|NA
CASSLPLGGNNEQFF
TGCGCCAGCAGCTTACCCCTAGGGGGAAACAATGAGCAGTTCTTC
>NA|TRBV10-1|TRBJ1-1|TRBD1
CASRRQGKAGTEAFF
TGCGCCAGCAGACGACAGGGGAAAGCGGGGACTGAAGCTTTCTTT
>NA|TRBV27|TRBJ2-2|NA
CASSYNTGELFF
TGTGCCAGCAGTTACAACACCGGGGAGCTGTTTTTT
>NA|TRBV19|TRBJ1-3|NA
CATEDSRSGNTIYF
TGTGCCACCGAGGACAGCCGCTCTGGAAACACCATATATTTT
>NA|TRBV19|TRBJ1-1|NA
CASSIDAGNTEAFF
TGTGCCAGTAGTATAGATGCGGGGAACACTGAAGCTTTCTTT
>NA|TRBV7-2|TRBJ2-7|NA
CASGGHSREQYF
TGTGCCAGCGGCGGACACTCAAGGGAGCAGTACTTC
>NA|TRBV6-5|TRBJ2-1|NA
CASRGAGDYYNEQFF
TGTGCCAGCAGGGGGGCAGGGGATTACTACAATGAGCAGTTCTTC
>NA|TRBV18|TRBJ2-7|NA
CASSPSPKRSYEQYF
TGTGCCAGCTCCCCATCTCCGAAGAGGTCCTACGAGCAGTACTTC
>NA|TRBV29-1|TRBJ2-7|TRBD2
CSVSRGGADEQYF
TGCAGCGTCTCTCGGGGGGGGGCCGATGAGCAGTACTTC
>NA|TRBV25-1|TRBJ1-3|NA
CASSEAFSGNTIYF
TGTGCCAGCAGTGAAGCCTTCTCTGGAAACACCATATATTTT
>NA|TRBV7-2|TRBJ1-2|NA
CASSLSQANYGYTF
TGTGCCAGCAGCTTAAGTCAAGCTAACTATGGCTACACCTTC
>NA|TRBV7-3|TRBJ1-1|NA
CASSLTSATEAFF
TGTGCCAGCAGCTTAACGTCCGCGACTGAAGCTTTCTTT
>NA|TRBV5-1|TRBJ2-1|NA
CASSARGRNEQFF
TGCGCCAGCAGCGCCAGGGGTCGGAATGAGCAGTTCTTC
>NA|TRBV28|TRBJ2-6|NA
CASSLWTGRANVLTF
TGTGCCAGCAGTTTATGGACCGGTCGGGCCAACGTCCTGACTTTC
>NA|TRBV30|TRBJ1-6|NA
CARQAGAAVSGSPLHF
TGTGCCCGACAAGCCGGGGCAGCCGTCTCGGGTTCACCCCTCCACTTT
>NA|TRBV7-2|TRBJ2-5|NA
CASSLGGHGPETQYF
TGTGCCAGCAGCTTAGGCGGACATGGCCCAGAGACCCAGTACTTC
>few|TRBV30|TRBJ1-1|NA
CAWGYPLNTEAFF
TGTGCCTGGGGCTATCCTCTGAACACTGAAGCTTTCTTT
>NA|TRBV5-1|TRBJ1-4|NA
CASSLAGEGNEKLFF
TGCGCCAGCAGCTTGGCAGGGGAGGGTAATGAAAAACTGTTTTTT
>NA|TRBV6-1|TRBJ2-7|NA
CASSVDSILSYEQYF
TGTGCCAGCAGTGTTGACAGCATACTTTCCTACGAGCAGTACTTC
>NA|TRBV29-1|TRBJ2-1|NA
CSVAVNSGSWNEQFF
TGCAGCGTTGCGGTTAACAGCGGGTCCTGGAATGAGCAGTTCTTC
>once|TRBV6-4|TRBJ2-2|NA
CASSFGGDGELFF
TGTGCCAGCAGTTTTGGCGGGGACGGGGAGCTGTTTTTT
>NA|TRBV7-3|TRBJ1-1|NA
CASSPRGGNTEAFF
TGTGCCAGCAGCCCCAGGGGTGGGAACACTGAAGCTTTCTTT
>NA|TRBV9|TRBJ2-1|TRBD2
CASSAVGGGYNEQFF
TGTGCCAGCAGCGCGGTCGGCGGGGGCTACAATGAGCAGTTCTTC
>NA|TRBV6-5|TRBJ2-1|NA
CASSYEGRVQNNEQFF
TGTGCCAGCAGTTACGAAGGCCGGGTCCAAAACAATGAGCAGTTCTTC
>NA|TRBV28|TRBJ2-2|TRBD2
CASRVSGGANTGELFF
TGTGCCAGCAGAGTTAGCGGGGGGGCGAACACCGGGGAGCTGTTTTTT
>NA|TRBV6-1|TRBJ2-7|NA
CASRASRVSYEQYF
TGTGCCAGCAGGGCCTCGAGGGTTTCCTACGAGCAGTACTTC
>NA|TRBV6-5|TRBJ2-3|NA
CASSPVRGTHTQYF
TGTGCCAGCAGTCCCGTCCGGGGTACTCATACGCAGTATTTT
>NA|TRBV30|TRBJ2-4|TRBD2
CAWVAGGPNFANIQYF
TGTGCCTGGGTAGCGGGGGGGCCGAATTTTGCCAACATTCAGTACTTC
>NA|TRBV10-3|TRBJ1-2|NA
CAISESTVNYGYTF
TGTGCCATCAGTGAGTCGACCGTTAACTATGGCTACACCTTC
>NA|TRBV6-6|TRBJ1-5|NA
CASSFPRDNQPQHF
TGTGCCAGCAGTTTCCCCAGGGACAATCAGCCCCAGCATTTT
>NA|TRBV9|TRBJ2-1|TRBD2
CASSVTSGGASEQFF
TGTGCCAGCAGCGTGACTAGCGGGGGGGCCTCTGAGCAGTTCTTC
>NA|TRBV10-3|TRBJ2-5|NA
CAISGGQVRETQYF
TGTGCCATCAGCGGGGGGCAGGTTCGAGAGACCCAGTACTTC
>NA|TRBV11-3|TRBJ2-7|NA
CASSLGVLSSYEQYF
TGTGCCAGCAGCTTGGGCGTACTCTCCTCCTACGAGCAGTACTTC
>NA|TRBV9|TRBJ1-3|NA
CASSVEQFSGNTIYF
TGTGCCAGCAGCGTAGAACAGTTCTCTGGAAACACCATATATTTT
>NA|TRBV27|TRBJ1-6|TRBD1
CASSLWTGVKVGNSPLHF
TGTGCCAGCAGTTTGTGGACAGGGGTAAAAGTGGGTAATTCACCCCTCCACTTT